These 9 T cell receptor beta chains originate from one sample sequenced in a study of post-analysis software for immune sequencing data. Study outcomes and limitations: With TRBV5-6, TRBV5-1 and TRBV20-1 included, five TRBV segments were more frequent in patients than in controls.

Incorporated into the TCR beta cDNA libraries were unique molecular identifiers, which served to reduce PCR and sequencing biases. TCRdb passed the PCR reads through MiXCR, listing each CDR3 protein once. The sample yields approximately 460,000 distinct CDR3 sequences, under 55% seen once. Their specific antigens are unknown. The sequenced sample was blood. The receptors were gathered from a girl aged 10 to 17 with multiple sclerosis.

V and J are TRBV9 and TRBJ2-7; 7 bases agree with TRBD1. The CDR3 runs 16 residues. J was trimmed by 2 bases and V by 0 bases; bases with no gene match: 8. Germline V gene sequence: CDR1 SGDLS, CDR2 YYNGEE. The CDR3 here is CASSVEGARGTYEQYF. Written as DNA, the CDR3 is TGTGCCAGCAGCGTAGAGGGGGCGCGAGGGACCTACGAGCAGTACTTC.

This clonotype was picked up a small number of times. CDR3 bases: TGTGCCAGCAGTTTAACATCCAGGAGTCACGAGCAGTACTTC. It codes for CASSLTSRSHEQYF. The chain is built from TRBV27 and TRBJ2-7, with D uncertain. The CDR3 totals 14 residues. Germline V gene lookup returns CDR1 MNHEY and CDR2 SMNVEV (reference sequence). V gave up 2 bases and J gave up 5 bases, with 13 bases separating them.

This clonotype has just one count. The rearrangement joins TRBV5-5 to TRBJ2-1; TRBD2 might be the D (6 bases). The germline V gene has CDR1 SGHKS and CDR2 YYEKEE (reference sequence). The ends were cut back, 3 bases at V and 0 bases at J, with 22 bases in the middle. The CDR3 has 19 amino acids. CDR3 amino acids: CASSSPWRDSLSSYNEQFF. The CDR3 DNA reads as TGTGCCAGCAGCTCGCCCTGGCGGGACTCCCTTAGCTCCTACAATGAGCAGTTCTTC.

The V gene is TRBV6-1, the J gene TRBJ2-5, with TRBD2 identical over 9 bases. The length of the CDR3 is 14 residues. Per the germline V gene, CDR1 is MNHNS and CDR2 is SASEGT. The J segment lost 2 bases and the V segment lost 7 bases, leaving 5 bases of the junction unmatched. The CDR3 loop reads CASKGSGRQETQYF. CDR3 in DNA: TGTGCCAGCAAGGGTAGCGGGAGACAAGAGACCCAGTACTTC.

The chain employs TRBV6-6 and TRBJ2-1; weak D call: TRBD2 (5 bases). The DNA end lines up better with TRBJ2-7; the J call may be wrong. CDR1 and CDR2 (germline): MNHNY, SVGAGI (reference sequence). The CDR3 contains 16 residues. In DNA, the CDR3 is TGTGCCAGCAGTTACTCGTGGAGCGGAACAAGTTACGAGCAGTACTTC. Protein sequence: CASSYSWSGTSYEQYF.

The chain couples TRBV29-1 to TRBJ2-3, with D possibly being TRBD2 (5 bases). Deletions cut 3 bases from V and 1 base from J, with 14 bases between. Germline assignment: CDR1 SQVTM and CDR2 ANQGSEA. The CDR3 consists of 15 residues. DNA for the CDR3: TGCAGCGTTGAGTGGTCCGGGGTGGGCACAGATACGCAGTATTTT. Amino acid sequence: CSVEWSGVGTDTQYF.

The V gene is TRBV15, the J gene TRBJ2-7; D is ambiguous. Trimming pared 5 bases from V and 6 bases from J, leaving 20 bases between. CDR3 size: 15 residues. Germline V gives CDR1 LNHNV, CDR2 YYDKDF (reference sequence). CDR3 protein: CATSVGTSRESEQYF. The CDR3 DNA reads as TGTGCCACCAGCGTCGGCACCTCGCGCGAGAGCGAGCAGTACTTC.

The genes are TRBV12-3 or TRBV12-4 and TRBJ2-7, with D uncertain. This CDR3 contains 14 residues. Trimming pared 3 bases from V and 4 bases from J, leaving 13 bases between. Here the CDR3 reads CASSFFSSNYEQYF. The DNA for the CDR3 is TGTGCCAGCAGTTTCTTTAGCTCTAATTACGAGCAGTACTTC.

This clonotype was counted between two and nine times. The genes are TRBV6-5 and TRBJ2-7, with a tentative D call TRBD1 (5 bases). CDR1 is MNHEY, CDR2 SVGAGI, per germline. V lost 5 bases to trimming and J lost 3 bases, with 11 bases between them. The CDR3 has 13 amino acids. The CDR3 protein is CASSRRQIYEQYF. CDR3 DNA sequence: TGTGCCAGCAGTCGCAGACAGATCTACGAGCAGTACTTC.